One TCR beta chain is described in this entry. This specimen comes from a study of monozygotic twins with inflammatory bowel disease. TCRdb re-called the 5' RACE reads; one entry per CDR3 protein, DNA not given. Its table records approximately 380,000 distinct CDR3 sequences. This CDR3 is built from 14 residues. The sequence derives from a human donor with ulcerative colitis or Crohn's disease, or a healthy co-twin of an affected twin (not recorded which). The genes are TRBV12-3 or TRBV12-4 and TRBJ2-1; TCRdb calls TRBD1, which cannot be checked without DNA. The sequencing input was blood. The CDR3 protein is CASSLRQGALEQFF.